Shown below are 21 T cell receptor beta chains from a single sample sequenced in a study of blood T cells in healthy people across ages. Alongside a J-beta primer mix, a sample-barcoded 5' primer served in a second PCR lasting 7 to 11 cycles. In TCRdb, the 5' RACE reads were re-called with MiXCR into one record per CDR3 protein. The repertoire includes about 1.5 million distinct CDR3 sequences, approximately 39% of them detected once, and around 4% sits in the top ten. Sequences were obtained from blood. The receptors derive from a woman aged 18-29 years in good health.

The J gene is TRBJ2-5, the V gene TRBV20-1; D not certain. This CDR3 contains 12 residues. Germline V lookup: CDR1 DFQATT, CDR2 SNEGSKA (reference sequence). V lost 5 bases and J lost 5, with 12 bases in between. CDR3 residues: CSAEVGRETQYF. Written as DNA, the CDR3 is TGCAGTGCTGAGGTTGGGCGGGAGACCCAGTACTTC.

The rearrangement uses TRBV9 and TRBJ2-7; 8 bases are shared with TRBD2. The CDR3 runs to 16 residues. Germline CDR1 and CDR2: SGDLS and YYNGEE. Trimming took 1 base from V and 7 from J; bases not matched to a gene: 13. CDR3 coding DNA: TGTGCCAGCAGCGTAACTAGCGGTCCCTCGGGGAATGAGCAGTACTTC. Translating it yields CASSVTSGPSGNEQYF.

This sequence joins TRBV25-1 and TRBJ2-7, with D maybe TRBD1 (6 bases). TRBJ2-5 explains the end of the DNA better; the J call may be wrong. Germline V lookup: CDR1 MGHDK, CDR2 SYGVNS. The CDR3 contains 15 residues. The CDR3 sequence is CASSESPTGMETQYF. The CDR3 coding sequence is TGTGCCAGCAGTGAATCCCCCACAGGGATGGAGACCCAGTACTTC.

The J gene is TRBJ1-2, the V gene TRBV2, with D hard to call. Germline assignment: CDR1 SNHLY and CDR2 FYNNEI. The CDR3 has 12 residues. V was clipped by 3 bases and J by 6 bases, with 8 bases between them. The CDR3 region has the DNA TGTGCCAGCAGTGACTGGCTAGATGGCTACACCTTC. Protein: CASSDWLDGYTF.

This clonotype was seen only a few times. The J gene is TRBJ1-2, the V gene TRBV7-2; D is perhaps TRBD1 (5 bases). V lost 1 base and J lost 0, with 9 bases in between. Germline values: CDR1 SGHTA, CDR2 FQGNSA. The CDR3 is made up of 15 amino acids. The CDR3 region has the DNA TGTGCCAGCAGCTTAGACAGGCCGCCTAACTATGGCTACACCTTC. It translates to CASSLDRPPNYGYTF. Complete variable domain (other parts from reference TRBV7-2 and TRBJ1-2): GAGVSQSPSNKVTEKGKDVELRCDPISGHTALYWYRQSLGQGLEFLIYFQGNSAPDKSGLPSDRFSAERTGGSVSTLTIQRTQQEDSAVYLCASSLDRPPNYGYTFGSGTRLTVV.

This clonotype was recorded a few times. This chain links TRBV5-1 with TRBJ1-2; a possible D gene is TRBD1 (6 bases). The CDR3 is 14 residues long. Between the trimmed V and J ends, which lost 4 bases and 2 bases, there was a span of 12 bases. Germline CDR1 reads SGHRS; CDR2 reads YFSETQ. The CDR3 reads CASSHRGGNYGYTF. DNA of the CDR3: TGCGCCAGCAGCCACAGAGGGGGAAACTATGGCTACACCTTC. The full variable domain, in which reference TRBV5-1 and TRBJ1-2 provide the parts outside the CDR3, is KAGVTQTPRYLIKTRGQQVTLSCSPISGHRSVSWYQQTPGQGLQFLFEYFSETQRNKGNFPGRFSGRQFSNSRSEMNVSTLELGDSALYLCASSHRGGNYGYTFGSGTRLTVV.

The rearrangement joins TRBV10-2 to TRBJ2-3, with unresolved D. Trimming took 2 bases from V and 5 from J, leaving 14 bases between them. This CDR3 spans 15 amino acids. Per germline, CDR1 WSHSY and CDR2 SAAADI. The CDR3 protein is CASSETGPSVDTQYF. The CDR3 bases are TGCGCCAGCAGTGAGACGGGCCCCTCGGTAGATACGCAGTATTTT.

Turning to this clonotype: Since a much larger clone is just one base distant, this may be a read error. The V gene is TRBV12-3 or TRBV12-4, the J gene TRBJ2-3; the D is unclear. The CDR3 is 14 residues long. CDR3 amino acids: CASSLSVSTYTQYF. Here the CDR3 DNA reads TGTGCCAGCAGCCTCTCGGTGAGCACATATACGCAGTATTTT.

The V and J genes are TRBV29-1 and TRBJ2-3; D gene unclear. The V and J ends lost 6 bases and 0 bases respectively, with 16 bases between them. CDR3 length equals 15 residues. Germline CDR1 is SQVTM and CDR2 is ANQGSEA. CDR3 DNA: TGCAGCGTACGCAGGACGGTCACTAGCACAGATACGCAGTATTTT. This codes for CSVRRTVTSTDTQYF.

About this clonotype itself: One junction end disagrees with the germline gene, perhaps due to a read error. The chain links TRBV4-1 to TRBJ1-2; the D gene is possibly TRBD1 (6 bases). The germline gives CDR1 MGHRA, CDR2 YSYEKL. The CDR3 is 14 residues long. The CDR3 DNA reads as TGTGCCAGCAGCCAAGATGTAGGGGGCTATGGCTACACCTTC. This encodes CASSQDVGGYGYTF.

This sequence joins TRBV9 and TRBJ1-2, with D uncertain. Germline loops: CDR1 SGDLS, CDR2 YYNGEE. Trimming removed 5 bases at V and 5 bases at J, with 19 bases between. The CDR3 covers 15 residues. The chain's CDR3 is CASSSTDGWGYGYTF. CDR3 DNA sequence: TGTGCCAGCAGTTCCACCGACGGATGGGGATATGGCTACACCTTC.

V gene TRBV20-1 combines with J gene TRBJ1-1; TRBD1 is a possible D gene (5 bases). Per germline, CDR1 DFQATT and CDR2 SNEGSKA (reference sequence). The V gene lost 6 bases and the J gene lost 6 bases, with 23 bases spanning the gap. CDR3 length equals 15 residues. DNA of the CDR3: TGCAGTGCCACATTCGGGGCGCGGCGAGGCGCTGAAGCTTTCTTT. Its protein product is CSATFGARRGAEAFF.

This clonotype was detected a few times. The chain couples TRBV24-1 to TRBJ1-1; 11 bases fit TRBD1. V shed 3 bases and J 8 bases; nucleotides not matched to a gene: 13. The V gene's germline CDR1 is KGHDR and CDR2 SFDVKD. The CDR3 runs to 17 residues. The CDR3 protein is CATSDATTGTGGPEAFF. The CDR3 nucleotides are TGTGCCACCAGTGATGCTACAACCGGGACAGGGGGTCCCGAAGCTTTCTTT.

This rearrangement joins TRBV29-1 to TRBJ2-1, with 9 bases matching TRBD1. Germline loops: CDR1 SQVTM, CDR2 ANQGSEA. This CDR3 contains 16 residues. V shed 6 bases, J shed 5 bases, and the junction held 14 bases outside the gene matches. The CDR3 region is CSVVPFRDRVNNEQFF. As DNA, the CDR3 is TGCAGCGTCGTCCCCTTCCGGGACAGGGTGAACAATGAGCAGTTCTTC.

The rearrangement links TRBV10-3 to TRBJ2-4, with D possibly matching TRBD1 (5 bases). The J call may be wrong; the DNA end is better matched by TRBJ2-7. This CDR3 region has 13 residues. Germline-derived CDR1 and CDR2 are ENHRY and SYGVKD. This CDR3 reads CAISAAGLYEQYF. DNA for the CDR3: TGTGCCATCAGTGCGGCAGGGTTGTACGAGCAGTACTTC.

The rearrangement links TRBV20-1 to TRBJ2-7; D is perhaps TRBD2 (6 bases). The germline V gene encodes CDR1 DFQATT and CDR2 SNEGSKA (reference sequence). This CDR3 is built from 14 residues. With 6 bases removed from V and 5 bases from J, the gap between germline ends came to 20 bases. This CDR3 is CSARPAGTGDEQYF. The DNA for the CDR3 is TGCAGTGCCCGACCGGCGGGAACGGGGGACGAGCAGTACTTC.

This clonotype was recorded at least ten times. This sequence joins TRBV4-1 and TRBJ1-5; TRBD1 might be the D (5 bases). Germline values: CDR1 MGHRA, CDR2 YSYEKL. Trimming removed 4 bases from V and 0 bases from J, with 7 bases in between. The CDR3 covers 14 residues. In nucleotides, the CDR3 is TGCGCCAGCAGCCCAGGGTTTAGCAATCAGCCCCAGCATTTT. Amino acid sequence: CASSPGFSNQPQHF.

This clonotype has just a few counts. The V and J genes are TRBV5-1 and TRBJ2-1; D remains unclear. The CDR3 covers 15 residues. The V gene lost 0 bases and the J gene lost 0 bases, with 7 bases spanning the gap. Germline values: CDR1 SGHRS, CDR2 YFSETQ. The CDR3 bases are TGCGCCAGCAGCTTGGAACCGGGCTCCTACAATGAGCAGTTCTTC. This translates into CASSLEPGSYNEQFF.

The rearrangement joins TRBV14 to TRBJ2-5, with 7 bases that match TRBD2. CDR1 and CDR2 from the germline V gene are SGHDN and FVKESK. This CDR3 has 16 residues. Losses at the gene ends were 1 base for V and 1 base for J; bases not matched to a gene: 6. CDR3 protein: CASSQVPGGSQETQYF. The CDR3 DNA sequence: TGTGCCAGCAGCCAAGTCCCGGGGGGTTCCCAAGAGACCCAGTACTTC.

This clonotype was counted between two and nine times. The chain uses TRBV27 and TRBJ2-7, with 10 nucleotides matching TRBD1. Germline V gene data show CDR1 as MNHEY and CDR2 as SMNVEV (reference sequence). J was trimmed by 4 bases and V by 5 bases; bases with no gene match: 8. The CDR3 totals 15 residues. This chain's CDR3 is CASSRFGQGGYEQYF. In DNA form, the CDR3 reads TGTGCCAGCAGTCGATTCGGACAGGGGGGTTACGAGCAGTACTTC.

The V gene is TRBV14, the J gene TRBJ1-4; 7 bases agree with TRBD1. The length of the CDR3 is 15 residues. With 3 bases clipped from V and 3 bases from J, the junction kept 4 bases outside the gene matches. The germline gives CDR1 SGHDN, CDR2 FVKESK. Here the CDR3 DNA reads TGTGCCAGCAGCCAGCTAACAGGGGCTAATGAAAAACTGTTTTTT. Protein product: CASSQLTGANEKLFF.